Sequencing of this T cell receptor (beta chain) was carried out in a study of metastatic and nonmetastatic thyroid tumors. TCRdb re-called clones via MiXCR from the PCR reads. The repertoire has some 39,000 clones, approximately 15% of them found once; the top ten carry 22%. Before thyroid surgery, none of the patients had received any treatment. Germline V lookup: CDR1 WNHNN, CDR2 SYGVQD (reference sequence). This CDR3 region has 18 residues. The V segment lost 1 base and the J segment 7 bases; nucleotides outside the gene matches: 10. The material sequenced was blood. This TCR was sampled from a female donor with papillary thyroid cancer or a benign thyroid nodule (not recorded which). Some clones in this sample may be carry-over from other donors' samples. V usage is TRBV10-1 and J usage is TRBJ2-1; the match to TRBD2 covers 13 bases. The chain's CDR3 is CASSEFGGLAGVGNEQFF. Here the CDR3 DNA reads TGCGCCAGCAGTGAGTTTGGAGGACTAGCGGGAGTGGGGAATGAGCAGTTCTTC.